This is a list of T cell receptor beta chains from one sample in a study of cytomegalovirus exposure and HLA in healthy donors. TCRdb's copy holds only in-frame clones and misses some; the assay was immunoSEQ multiplex PCR. The sample lists about 160,000 clones; less than 90% were seen once. The specimen sequenced was PBMCs. The receptors were sampled from a woman under 30 in good health and CMV-seronegative. Both conserved end residues are part of each CDR3. A D gene is named only where the DNA matches it firmly. Size tells how often a clone was seen (once, few, many) or the class of an expanded clone, and some rows leave it out.

v_call: TRBV6-7
clone_size: -
d_call: -
j_call: TRBJ1-1
cdr3_nt: TGTGCCAGCAGCGCGCAGGGGTGGGACACTGAAGCTTTCTTT
cdr3_aa: CASSAQGWDTEAFF

v_call: TRBV11-2
clone_size: -
d_call: -
j_call: TRBJ2-7
cdr3_nt: TGTGCCAGCAGCTTCGCAGGGGGGAACTACGAGCAGTACTTC
cdr3_aa: CASSFAGGNYEQYF

v_call: TRBV5-1
clone_size: -
d_call: TRBD2
j_call: TRBJ2-7
cdr3_nt: TGCGCCAGCAGCTTGGGACTAGCGGAATACGAGCAGTACTTC
cdr3_aa: CASSLGLAEYEQYF

v_call: TRBV9
clone_size: few
d_call: -
j_call: TRBJ2-6
cdr3_nt: TGTGCCAGCAGTGTTCAGTCTGGGGCCAACGTCCTGACTTTC
cdr3_aa: CASSVQSGANVLTF

v_call: TRBV7-3
clone_size: -
d_call: -
j_call: TRBJ2-1
cdr3_nt: TGTGCCAGCAGCTTCGCAGGGTCCTACAATGAGCAGTTCTTC
cdr3_aa: CASSFAGSYNEQFF

v_call: TRBV28
clone_size: once
d_call: -
j_call: TRBJ1-1
cdr3_nt: TGTGCCAGCAGCCTCAGGGGATCGTTCACTGAAGCTTTCTTT
cdr3_aa: CASSLRGSFTEAFF

v_call: TRBV2
clone_size: -
d_call: TRBD2
j_call: TRBJ2-2
cdr3_nt: TGTGCCGCTGGGACTAGCGGGTCAATCACCGGGGAGCTGTTTTTT
cdr3_aa: CAAGTSGSITGELFF

v_call: TRBV6-5
clone_size: -
d_call: -
j_call: TRBJ2-6
cdr3_nt: TGTGCCAGCAGTTACGATCATCGGGGGGCCAACGTCCTGACTTTC
cdr3_aa: CASSYDHRGANVLTF

v_call: TRBV19
clone_size: -
d_call: TRBD2
j_call: TRBJ2-1
cdr3_nt: TGTGCCAGTAGTATACTAGCGGGGGTTCGCAATGAGCAGTTCTTC
cdr3_aa: CASSILAGVRNEQFF

v_call: TRBV28
clone_size: once
d_call: TRBD2
j_call: TRBJ2-3
cdr3_nt: TGTGCCAGCAGAGCGGGAGGGGCCCTCGATACGCAGTATTTT
cdr3_aa: CASRAGGALDTQYF

v_call: TRBV6-1
clone_size: -
d_call: TRBD2
j_call: TRBJ2-5
cdr3_nt: TGTGCCAGCGGGGGACTAGCGGGGCAAGAGACCCAGTACTTC
cdr3_aa: CASGGLAGQETQYF

v_call: TRBV5-1
clone_size: -
d_call: TRBD2
j_call: TRBJ2-5
cdr3_nt: TGCGCCAGCCGGGGGGTCCTTAGCGGGCTACAAGAGACCCAGTACTTC
cdr3_aa: CASRGVLSGLQETQYF

v_call: TRBV2
clone_size: -
d_call: TRBD2
j_call: TRBJ2-1
cdr3_nt: TGTGCCAGCAGTGTTTCCAGGGTAGCGGGGGTCAATGAGCAGTTCTTC
cdr3_aa: CASSVSRVAGVNEQFF

v_call: TRBV27
clone_size: -
d_call: TRBD1
j_call: TRBJ2-7
cdr3_nt: TGTGCCAGCAGTTTAAGGCCAGGGGGCTCCTACGAGCAGTACTTC
cdr3_aa: CASSLRPGGSYEQYF

v_call: TRBV6-1
clone_size: -
d_call: TRBD1
j_call: TRBJ1-3
cdr3_nt: TGTGCCAGCAGTGAAGAGGCAGGGGGCTTCGGAAACACCATATATTTT
cdr3_aa: CASSEEAGGFGNTIYF

v_call: TRBV18
clone_size: -
d_call: -
j_call: TRBJ1-2
cdr3_nt: TGTGCCAGCTCACCAGCTGGTTTACAGGGTTATGGCTACACCTTC
cdr3_aa: CASSPAGLQGYGYTF

v_call: TRBV7-8
clone_size: -
d_call: TRBD2
j_call: TRBJ2-5
cdr3_nt: TGTGCCAGCAGCCGCAGACTAGCGGGAGTTGAGACCCAGTACTTC
cdr3_aa: CASSRRLAGVETQYF

v_call: TRBV30
clone_size: -
d_call: TRBD1
j_call: TRBJ2-7
cdr3_nt: TGTGCCTGGAGTGACGGGACAGTCTACGAGCAGTACTTC
cdr3_aa: CAWSDGTVYEQYF

v_call: TRBV4-1
clone_size: -
d_call: -
j_call: TRBJ2-5
cdr3_nt: TGCGCCAGCAGCCAAGATCGGTTGCTCGCAGAGACCCAGTACTTC
cdr3_aa: CASSQDRLLAETQYF

v_call: TRBV7-9
clone_size: -
d_call: TRBD1
j_call: TRBJ2-7
cdr3_nt: TGTTCCAGCAGCCTAGGCAGGGGGACAGGGACCTACGAGCAGTACTTC
cdr3_aa: CSSSLGRGTGTYEQYF

v_call: TRBV13
clone_size: -
d_call: TRBD2
j_call: TRBJ2-7
cdr3_nt: TGTGCCAGCAGCCCGACTAGCGGGAGGGATACCTACGAGCAGTACTTC
cdr3_aa: CASSPTSGRDTYEQYF

v_call: TRBV5-1
clone_size: -
d_call: TRBD1
j_call: TRBJ2-7
cdr3_nt: TGCGCCAGCAGCTCGGGGCCAGGGGGCTACGAGCAGTACTTC
cdr3_aa: CASSSGPGGYEQYF

v_call: TRBV6-5
clone_size: -
d_call: -
j_call: TRBJ2-3
cdr3_nt: TGTGCCAGCAGTTATCTAGGGGCCTCACAGAGGACGCAGTATTTT
cdr3_aa: CASSYLGASQRTQYF

v_call: TRBV5-4
clone_size: -
d_call: TRBD1
j_call: TRBJ2-5
cdr3_nt: TGTGCCAGCAGCTTGGAAGGGGGCCGCCGTGCTGAGACCCAGTACTTC
cdr3_aa: CASSLEGGRRAETQYF

v_call: TRBV9
clone_size: -
d_call: -
j_call: TRBJ2-2
cdr3_nt: TGTGCCAGCAGCGCGCAGGACACCGGGGAGCTGTTTTTT
cdr3_aa: CASSAQDTGELFF

v_call: TRBV4-2
clone_size: -
d_call: TRBD1
j_call: TRBJ1-2
cdr3_nt: TGTGCCAGCAGCCATGATACCGGGACAGGGGACGGCTACACCTTC
cdr3_aa: CASSHDTGTGDGYTF

v_call: TRBV7-2
clone_size: once
d_call: -
j_call: TRBJ1-1
cdr3_nt: TGTGCCAGCAGCGCGTACAGGGCCGACACTGAAGCTTTCTTT
cdr3_aa: CASSAYRADTEAFF

v_call: TRBV28
clone_size: -
d_call: -
j_call: TRBJ2-7
cdr3_nt: TGTGCCAGCAGTGTCCGGGTGCCCCCCTACGAGCAGTACTTC
cdr3_aa: CASSVRVPPYEQYF

v_call: TRBV2
clone_size: -
d_call: -
j_call: TRBJ1-1
cdr3_nt: TGTGCCAGCATCCCCCCCGGCGGGGCAGGGAGGTTGGCTTTCTTT
cdr3_aa: CASIPPGGAGRLAFF

v_call: TRBV30
clone_size: -
d_call: TRBD2
j_call: TRBJ2-1
cdr3_nt: TGTGCCTGGACAGTTTTAGCGGGAGATTTGTTCTTC
cdr3_aa: CAWTVLAGDLFF

v_call: TRBV28
clone_size: -
d_call: -
j_call: TRBJ2-4
cdr3_nt: TGTGCCAGCAGAACAGACAGGGAGGTGTACATTCAGTACTTC
cdr3_aa: CASRTDREVYIQYF

v_call: TRBV2
clone_size: -
d_call: -
j_call: TRBJ1-1
cdr3_nt: TGTGCCACACAACAGGGATGGAACACTGAAGCTTTCTTT
cdr3_aa: CATQQGWNTEAFF

v_call: TRBV19
clone_size: -
d_call: TRBD1
j_call: TRBJ1-2
cdr3_nt: TGTGCCAGTATGGAGGGGGCGCAGGGCTACACCTTC
cdr3_aa: CASMEGAQGYTF

v_call: TRBV21-1
clone_size: -
d_call: -
j_call: TRBJ2-5
cdr3_nt: TGTGCCAGCAGCAAAGAGGAAGCGGGGGCGTTGTATCAAGAGACCCAGTACTTC
cdr3_aa: CASSKEEAGALYQETQYF

v_call: TRBV7-3
clone_size: -
d_call: -
j_call: TRBJ2-2
cdr3_nt: TGTGCCAGCAGCCCCGGGATCAACACCGGGGAGCTGTTTTTT
cdr3_aa: CASSPGINTGELFF

v_call: TRBV7-2
clone_size: -
d_call: TRBD1
j_call: TRBJ1-5
cdr3_nt: TGTGCCAGCAGCCCCGACAGGGATCAGCCCCAGCATTTT
cdr3_aa: CASSPDRDQPQHF

v_call: TRBV7-6
clone_size: -
d_call: -
j_call: TRBJ1-5
cdr3_nt: TGTGCCAGCAGCTCCGGGGAGAATTTACAGCCCCAGCATTTT
cdr3_aa: CASSSGENLQPQHF

v_call: TRBV30
clone_size: -
d_call: TRBD2
j_call: TRBJ2-7
cdr3_nt: TGTGCCTGGAGTAAAAAGGGACTAGCGGACTACGAGCAGTACTTC
cdr3_aa: CAWSKKGLADYEQYF

v_call: TRBV28
clone_size: -
d_call: -
j_call: TRBJ2-5
cdr3_nt: TGTGCCAGCGGACAGTCGGACCAAGAGACCCAGTACTTC
cdr3_aa: CASGQSDQETQYF

v_call: TRBV7-9
clone_size: -
d_call: -
j_call: TRBJ1-5
cdr3_nt: TGTGCCAGCAGCTCTCAGGATGCCGGTCAGCCCCAGCATTTT
cdr3_aa: CASSSQDAGQPQHF

v_call: TRBV2
clone_size: -
d_call: -
j_call: TRBJ1-2
cdr3_nt: TGTGCCAGCAGTGCGGGGGGGCGAGGCTACACCTTC
cdr3_aa: CASSAGGRGYTF

v_call: TRBV25-1
clone_size: -
d_call: -
j_call: TRBJ2-7
cdr3_nt: TGTGCCAGCAGTGGGGGCAGATTCTACGAGCAGTACTTC
cdr3_aa: CASSGGRFYEQYF